This passage covers 11 T cell receptor beta chains from one sample sequenced in a study of early T cells in non-severe SARS-CoV-2 infection. TCRdb re-called the 5' RACE reads through MiXCR, storing one row per CDR3 protein. The profile covers fewer than 100,000 distinct CDR3 sequences, with around 9.9% appearing a single time and roughly 4.8% taken by the ten largest. Sequences were obtained from whole blood. Receptor source: an adult who was a healthcare worker with PCR-confirmed SARS-CoV-2 infection or an uninfected control (not recorded which).

In this sample, this clonotype turned up many times. The CDR3 region has the DNA TGTGCCAGCAGTTACCCTCCGACGGGAGTAGTCACCGGGGAGCTGTTTTTT. It is translated as CASSYPPTGVVTGELFF. The V gene is TRBV6-6, the J gene TRBJ2-2; weak D call: TRBD2 (6 bases). V was cut by 2 bases and J by 4 bases, with 17 bases left in between. CDR3 size: 17 residues. The germline CDR1 and CDR2 sequences are MNHNY and SVGAGI (reference sequence).

The sample holds many counts of this clonotype. The CDR3 sequence is CSVKGQGETQYF. In DNA form, the CDR3 reads TGCAGCGTTAAGGGACAGGGGGAGACCCAGTACTTC. The V and J genes are TRBV29-1 and TRBJ2-5, with TRBD1 matching 10 bases. The CDR3 covers 12 residues. Trimming at V came to 5 bases and at J to 5 bases, leaving 2 bases not matched to a gene. Germline-derived CDR1 and CDR2 are SQVTM and ANQGSEA.

This clonotype was counted many times. The chain links TRBV3-1 to TRBJ2-2; the match to TRBD1 covers 8 bases. This CDR3 comprises 16 residues. Germline assignment: CDR1 LGHDT and CDR2 YNNKEL (reference sequence). The junction had 2 bases not matched to a gene; V was cut back by 1 base and J by 1 base. CDR3 DNA: TGTGCCAGCAGCCAAGGGACAGGGATGAACACCGGGGAGCTGTTTTTT. It is translated as CASSQGTGMNTGELFF.

This clonotype showed up just a few times. The chain uses TRBV6-1 and TRBJ2-1; D possibly corresponds to TRBD1 (8 bases). Trimming shortened V by 6 bases and J by 9 bases, and 18 bases separated the two germline ends. The CDR3 totals 14 residues. Looked up from germline, CDR1 is MNHNS and CDR2 is SASEGT. CDR3 sequence reads: CASSSTTGGVEQFF. In DNA, the CDR3 is TGTGCCAGCAGCTCTACTACAGGGGGGGTTGAGCAGTTCTTC.

This clonotype was detected only a few times. The chain couples TRBV16 to TRBJ2-1; D not certain. V lost 2 bases, J lost 7 bases, and 9 bases lay in between. Germline loops: CDR1 KGHSY, CDR2 FQNENV. There are 13 residues in the CDR3. Written as DNA, the CDR3 is TGTGCCAGCAGCCAAGGCCGCGGTAATGAGCAGTTCTTC. It is translated as CASSQGRGNEQFF.

This chain links TRBV4-1 with TRBJ2-7; 10 bases match TRBD2. Germline CDR1 and CDR2: MGHRA and YSYEKL. The CDR3 loop spans 18 amino acids. The V gene end was trimmed by 5 bases and the J gene end by 0 bases; junction bases not matched to a gene: 13. CDR3 nucleotides: TGCGCCAGCAGCGACAGCGGGAGGGCCCTTAGAGACTCCTACGAGCAGTACTTC. This gives the protein CASSDSGRALRDSYEQYF.

This clonotype came up many times. Sequence at one end of the junction differs from germline and may be a read error. V is TRBV12-3 or TRBV12-4 and J is TRBJ2-1; 11 bases map to TRBD2. This CDR3 contains 15 residues. CDR3 coding DNA: TGTGCCAGCATTTTAGCGGGAGGGCCCAGCAATGAGCAGTTCTTC. Its protein product is CASILAGGPSNEQFF.

This clonotype was detected only a few times. The V call is TRBV7-3, the J call TRBJ1-1, with 10 bases identical to TRBD1. The germline V gene has CDR1 SGHTA and CDR2 FQGTGA. The CDR3 loop spans 13 amino acids. After removal of 4 bases from V and 8 bases from J, the junction contained 4 bases not matched to a gene. CDR3: CASSSGTGAEAFF. The CDR3 DNA reads as TGTGCCAGCAGCTCCGGGACAGGGGCCGAAGCTTTCTTT.

The gene calls are TRBV30 and TRBJ1-1; D remains unclear. This CDR3 is built from 17 residues. Germline-derived CDR1 and CDR2 are GTSNPN and SVGIG (reference sequence). V was trimmed by 2 bases and J by 4 bases, leaving 23 bases between them. CDR3 loop: CAWSSQRVARWFTEAFF. The DNA of the CDR3 is TGTGCCTGGAGTTCACAGAGGGTGGCAAGGTGGTTCACTGAAGCTTTCTTT.

A word on this clonotype: This may stem from a read error, because a much larger clone lies one nucleotide away. V is TRBV10-1 and J is TRBJ2-7; 9 bases map to TRBD2. CDR1 is WNHNN and CDR2 is SYGVQD in the germline V gene (reference sequence). This CDR3 region has 14 residues. DNA of the CDR3: TGCGCCAGCAGCCTAGCGGGAAGGACCTACGGGCAGTACTTC. This gives the protein CASSLAGRTYGQYF.

The CDR3 region has the DNA TGCGCCAGCAGCTTGAGGACAGGAAACACCGGGGAGCTGTTTTTT. Amino acids: CASSLRTGNTGELFF. This chain links TRBV5-1 with TRBJ2-2; 7 bases line up with TRBD1. The CDR3 consists of 15 residues. The V segment lost 1 base and the J segment 2 bases; nucleotides outside the gene matches: 2. In germline, CDR1 is SGHRS, CDR2 YFSETQ.